This TCR beta chain derives from a study of control samples from healthy donors and cancer patients. Sequencing was performed with immunoSEQ multiplex PCR; in TCRdb, only in-frame clones are kept and a portion is missing. The sample shows roughly 200,000 clones, 85% to 95% of them seen only once. Material: blood. The source is a man aged 45-65 years in good health.

The CDR3 spells CATGDPGHEGEKLFF. DNA of the CDR3: TGTGCCACTGGAGACCCCGGGCACGAGGGAGAAAAACTGTTTTTT. V gene TRBV19 combines with J gene TRBJ1-4; D is ambiguous. With 10 bases removed from V and 8 bases from J, the gap between germline ends came to 23 bases. Germline lookup yields CDR1 LNHDA and CDR2 SQIVND (reference sequence). The CDR3 runs 15 residues.